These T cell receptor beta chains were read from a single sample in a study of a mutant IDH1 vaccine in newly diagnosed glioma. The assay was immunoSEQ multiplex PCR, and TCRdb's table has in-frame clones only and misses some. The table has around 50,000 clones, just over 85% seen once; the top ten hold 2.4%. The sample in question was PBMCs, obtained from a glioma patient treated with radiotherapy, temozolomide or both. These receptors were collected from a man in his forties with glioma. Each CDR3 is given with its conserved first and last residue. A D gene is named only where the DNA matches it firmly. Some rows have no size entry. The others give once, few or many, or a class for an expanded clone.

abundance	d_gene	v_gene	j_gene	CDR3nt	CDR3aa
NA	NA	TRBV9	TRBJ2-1	TGTGCCAGCAGCGTAGAGGGAGCCGACTACAATGAGCAGTTCTTC	CASSVEGADYNEQFF
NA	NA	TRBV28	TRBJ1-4	TGTGCCAGCACTTACCGAACAGGAGTCAATGAAAAACTGTTTTTT	CASTYRTGVNEKLFF
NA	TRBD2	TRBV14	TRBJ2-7	TGTGCCAGCAGCCCACTAGCGGGAGTCTCCTACGAGCAGTACTTC	CASSPLAGVSYEQYF
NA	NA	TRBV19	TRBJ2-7	TGTGCCAGTAGAGGGAGCTCCTACGAGCAGTACTTC	CASRGSSYEQYF
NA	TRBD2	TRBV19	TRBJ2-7	TGTGCCAGTAGTAGGACTAGCGGGTACGAGCAGTACTTC	CASSRTSGYEQYF
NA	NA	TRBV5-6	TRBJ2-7	TGTGCCAGCAGCTTGGCGGGAGTAGCAAGCTACGAGCAGTACTTC	CASSLAGVASYEQYF
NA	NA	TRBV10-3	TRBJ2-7	TGTGCCATCAGTCAAACAGAAAGCGAGCAGTACTTC	CAISQTESEQYF
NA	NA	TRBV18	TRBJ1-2	TGTGCCAGCTCACCAGTATTGGAGGGGAACTATGGCTACACCTTC	CASSPVLEGNYGYTF
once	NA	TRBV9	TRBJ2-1	TGTGCCAGCAGAGGCGGGTCGGATGAGCAGTTCTTC	CASRGGSDEQFF
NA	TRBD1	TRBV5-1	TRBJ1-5	TGCGCCAGCAAGAAAGGGACAGGCCTTAATCAGCCCCAGCATTTT	CASKKGTGLNQPQHF
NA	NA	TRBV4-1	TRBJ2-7	TGCGCCAGCAGCCAAGATGCTACAGGGAGCTACGAGCAGTACTTC	CASSQDATGSYEQYF
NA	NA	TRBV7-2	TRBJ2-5	TGTGCCAGCAGCCGACAGATCCTAGAGACCCAGTACTTC	CASSRQILETQYF
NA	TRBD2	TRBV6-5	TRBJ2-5	TGTGCCAGCACCAGACTAGCGGGAGGGCCTGAGACCCAGTACTTC	CASTRLAGGPETQYF
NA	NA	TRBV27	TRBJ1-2	TGTGCCAGCAGCTGGACTCCCTCGGGGGACTATGGCTACACCTTC	CASSWTPSGDYGYTF
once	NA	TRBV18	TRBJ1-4	TGTGCCAGCTCACCACTCAGACAGGAACTGTTTTTT	CASSPLRQELFF
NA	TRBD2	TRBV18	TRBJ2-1	TGTGCCAGCTCACCTCGCCAGCGGGAAGGAAATGAGCAGTTCTTC	CASSPRQREGNEQFF
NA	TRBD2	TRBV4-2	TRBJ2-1	TGTGCCAGCAGCCAAGATCCCGGGACTAGCGGGAGAAAAAATGAGCAGTTCTTC	CASSQDPGTSGRKNEQFF
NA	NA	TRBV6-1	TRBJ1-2	TGTGCCAGCACCGGGGAACGGCTAGCTAACTATGGCTACACCTTC	CASTGERLANYGYTF
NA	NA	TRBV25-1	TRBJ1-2	TGTGCCAGCAGTCCTAACCGCGCAGGGCGGGGGAATGGCTACACCTTC	CASSPNRAGRGNGYTF
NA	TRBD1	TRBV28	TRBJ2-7	TGTGCCAGCAGCTCACCGGGACAGGGGGACGAGCAGTACTTC	CASSSPGQGDEQYF
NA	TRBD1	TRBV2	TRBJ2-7	TGTGCCAGCAGTGAACCGGGACAGGGGGCATCCTACGAGCAGTACTTC	CASSEPGQGASYEQYF
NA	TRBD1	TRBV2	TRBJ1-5	TGTGCCACCTCGCGAGGGACAGGGGGGAATCAGCCCCAGCATTTT	CATSRGTGGNQPQHF
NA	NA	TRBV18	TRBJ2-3	TGTGCCAGCTCAGACTCAATAGATACGCAGTATTTT	CASSDSIDTQYF
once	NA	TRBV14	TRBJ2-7	TGTGCCAGCAGCCTCCTACAGGGCCTGGGCGAGCAGTACTTC	CASSLLQGLGEQYF
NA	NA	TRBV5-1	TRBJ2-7	TGCGCCAGCAGCTTGAATGTCGGCGAGCAGTACTTC	CASSLNVGEQYF
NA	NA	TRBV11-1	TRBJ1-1	TGTGCCAGCAGCTTAAGCAGGGGTAGGGTGAACACTGAAGCTTTCTTT	CASSLSRGRVNTEAFF
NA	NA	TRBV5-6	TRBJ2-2	TGTGCCAGCAGCCGGGGCCGCCGACAGAACACCGGGGAGCTGTTTTTT	CASSRGRRQNTGELFF
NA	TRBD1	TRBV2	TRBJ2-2	TGTGCCAGCAGGGGGGGGACAGGGTACGGGGAGCTGTTTTTT	CASRGGTGYGELFF
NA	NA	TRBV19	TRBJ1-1	TGTGCCAGTACTCATCGCAGACCTGAAGCTTTCTTT	CASTHRRPEAFF
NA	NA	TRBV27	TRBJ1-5	TGTGCCAGCAGTTCCAGGGGAGGGGGCAATCAGCCCCAGCATTTT	CASSSRGGGNQPQHF
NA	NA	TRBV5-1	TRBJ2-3	TGCGCCAGCAGACAGCCATTCACAGATACGCAGTATTTT	CASRQPFTDTQYF
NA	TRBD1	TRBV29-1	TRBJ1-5	TGCAGCGTGGAACAGGGGCAGGTCCAGCATTTT	CSVEQGQVQHF
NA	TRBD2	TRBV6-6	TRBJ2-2	TGTGCCAGCAGTAACCCGGGACTAGCGGGGACCGGGGAGCTGTTTTTT	CASSNPGLAGTGELFF
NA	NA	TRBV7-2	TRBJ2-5	TGTGCCAGCGGGACTTACAACCAAGAGACCCAGTACTTC	CASGTYNQETQYF
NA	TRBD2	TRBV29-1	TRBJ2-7	TGCAGCGTTGAAAAAGCGGGAGGGCCGGGCGAGCAGTACTTC	CSVEKAGGPGEQYF
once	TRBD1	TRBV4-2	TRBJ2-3	TGTGCCAGCAGCCAAGCCTCAACAGGGGGCCTCCGGGATACGCAGTATTTT	CASSQASTGGLRDTQYF
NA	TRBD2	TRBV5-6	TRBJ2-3	TGTGCCAGCAGCTTAGCGGGAGGGGGCACAGATACGCAGTATTTT	CASSLAGGGTDTQYF
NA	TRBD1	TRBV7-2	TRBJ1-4	TGTGCCAGCAGCCGTGACAGGGGGAATGAAAAACTGTTTTTT	CASSRDRGNEKLFF